Listed below are T cell receptor beta chains from one sample, sequenced in a study of CD8 T cells in Susac syndrome. TCRdb reprocessed the immunoSEQ multiplex PCR reads via MiXCR and lists one record per CDR3 protein. This sample carries around 170,000 distinct CDR3 sequences, under 97% of them seen once, and the ten largest clones take 0.075% to 0.1%. Sequenced sample: CD4+ T cells from PBMCs. These receptors originate from a human donor with Susac syndrome. CDR3s leave out the opening cysteine and the closing phenylalanine or tryptophan. Fields, in order: J gene, V gene, CDR3 protein.

TRBJ1-6,TRBV3-1,ASSQPGADNSPLH
TRBJ2-5,TRBV5-4,ASTHGGPQETQY
TRBJ2-1,TRBV20-1,SARGGNYNEQF
TRBJ2-3,TRBV30,AWGLAGDTQY
TRBJ2-1,TRBV4-3,ASSQDGGLSSYNEQF
TRBJ1-5,TRBV2,ASSGGGGARNQPQH
TRBJ2-7,TRBV13,ASSRGRGRAEQY
TRBJ1-6,TRBV19,ASSIRDRQGPLH
TRBJ1-1,TRBV7-3,ASSLNAGLKAF
TRBJ2-1,TRBV24-1,ATSYRGVQGAEQF
TRBJ1-2,TRBV12-3/TRBV12-4,ASSDRGRWGYT